This T cell receptor beta chain stems from a study of T cell responses to AZD1222 COVID-19 vaccine. Whole-study findings and limits: Rises in breadth and depth of Spike-specific TCRs came after two AZD1222 doses.

This CDR3 contains 15 residues. The J segment lost 5 bases and the V segment lost 3 bases, leaving 7 bases of the junction unmatched. CDR1 MNHNS and CDR2 SASEGT come from the germline V gene. As concerns this clone: The target antigen is unknown.

Libraries were prepared by immunoSEQ multiplex PCR; TCRdb keeps only in-frame clonotypes and omits some of them. The sample lists 84,000 or so clones, roughly nine tenths seen once, with around 3% in the top ten. The input for sequencing was peripheral blood, taken on day 0 of AZD1222 vaccination. This clonotype was obtained from an adult in good health. The chain carries TRBV6-1 and TRBJ2-5, with 9 bases aligning to TRBD2. The CDR3 region has the DNA TGTGCCAGCAGTGATACCCCTAGCGGGGCGGAGACCCAGTACTTC. It specifies CASSDTPSGAETQYF.